The sample holds many counts of the clone carrying this T cell receptor (beta chain). Its antigen is not identified. The authors ran a second PCR of roughly 6 to 12 cycles using a sample-barcoded 5' primer and a J-beta primer mix. MiXCR, run by TCRdb on the 5' RACE reads, gives a single entry per CDR3 protein. Here the sample spans 600,000 or so distinct CDR3 sequences, approximately 30% being singletons. This entry is derived from a study of blood T cells in healthy people across ages. Broader study findings: The unknown donor CMV status may have confounded expanded clonotype changes.

Germline V gives CDR1 SGHTA, CDR2 FQGNSA. The germline V and J ends were trimmed by 5 bases and 7 bases, with 21 bases remaining between them. CDR3 length: 16 amino acids. This sequence originates from a woman aged 80 or over in good health. The chain links TRBV7-2 to TRBJ2-1; TRBD2 might be the D (6 bases). Sequencing used blood. This CDR3 is CASSPGSGLGFNEQFF. The CDR3 DNA is TGTGCCAGCAGCCCAGGAAGCGGGTTGGGTTTTAATGAGCAGTTCTTC.